This T cell receptor beta chain emerged from a study of blood T cell repertoires in COVID-19. The CDR3 is 14 residues long. Germline V lookup: CDR1 KGHDR, CDR2 SFDVKD. V was clipped by 10 bases and J by 7 bases; unmatched bases: 11. The method was immunoSEQ multiplex PCR; TCRdb's version includes in-frame clones alone and lacks a portion of them. This table has hundreds of thousands of clones, 85% to 90% appearing once. This clone has just one count. The source material was PBMCs or T cells enriched from blood (not recorded which). The chain employs TRBV24-1 and TRBJ2-3; TRBD1 matches at 9 bases. This clonotype originated in a man aged 18 to 29 who had recovered from COVID-19. The CDR3 DNA reads as TGTGCCACATCCTACGGACAGGGGTTGAATACGCAGTATTTT. Its translation is CATSYGQGLNTQYF.